This passage covers 8 T cell receptor beta chains from one sample sequenced in a study of T cell clonotyping in hematopoietic cell transplantation. TCRdb's copy holds only in-frame clones and misses some; the assay was immunoSEQ multiplex PCR. Of 5,500 to 7,000 clones in the sample, 70% to 90% were seen once. Sequences were derived from peripheral blood mononuclear cells, sampled 180 days after allogeneic stem cell transplant. Source of these receptors: a female patient aged 50-59 years who had an allogeneic stem cell transplant from an unrelated donor, so the T cells may come from the graft donor. Some clones in this sample may be carry-over from other donors' samples.

V is TRBV6-6 and J is TRBJ2-1; TRBD2 agrees at 11 bases. The CDR3 is 16 residues long. Per the germline V gene, CDR1 is MNHNY and CDR2 is SVGAGI (reference sequence). V trimming: 0 bases; J trimming: 6 bases; junction bases outside the gene matches: 4. CDR3 in DNA: TGTGCCAGCAGTTACTCGTTACTAGCGGGGGCCAATGAGCAGTTCTTC. Translating gives CASSYSLLAGANEQFF.

CDR3 bases: TGTGCCAGCAGTGATACGGTTCTGAGCTCCTACGAGCAGTACTTC. This gives the protein CASSDTVLSSYEQYF. The rearrangement links TRBV2 to TRBJ2-7; the D is unclear. The V end was cut by 3 bases, the J end by 0 bases, with 12 bases between. The CDR3 is 15 amino acids. CDR1 is SNHLY, CDR2 FYNNEI, per germline.

The chain joins TRBV1 to TRBJ1-1. TRBV1 constitutes a pseudogene. The CDR3 runs to 16 residues. In DNA, the CDR3 is TGCACCAGCAGCCAATTTTTACAGGACTTGAACACTGAAGCTTTCTTT. This codes for CTSSQFLQDLNTEAFF.

This chain uses TRBV13 with TRBJ2-3, with TRBD2 matching over 9 bases. Germline assignment: CDR1 PRHDT and CDR2 FYEKMQ (reference sequence). J lost 2 bases, V lost 3 bases, and 6 bases had no gene match. The CDR3 has 16 amino acids. The CDR3 loop reads CASSFRVAGVTDTQYF. CDR3 coding DNA: TGTGCCAGCAGCTTTCGGGTAGCGGGGGTCACAGATACGCAGTATTTT.

The CDR3 coding sequence is TGTGCCAGCAGCTTAGCGGGTGCCTTCAATGAGCAGTTCTTC. It yields the protein CASSLAGAFNEQFF. The chain has TRBV7-8 and TRBJ2-1; D is undetermined. The CDR3 has 14 amino acids. V shed 0 bases and J shed 6 bases, with 9 bases lying between them. Germline V lookup: CDR1 SGHVS, CDR2 FQNEAQ.

The J gene is TRBJ2-7, the V gene TRBV5-1; D gene uncertain. The CDR3 is 13 residues long. Germline V gives CDR1 SGHRS, CDR2 YFSETQ. Trimming pared 5 bases from V and 1 base from J, leaving 10 bases between. The CDR3 loop reads CASSQATSYEQYF. As DNA, the CDR3 is TGCGCCAGCAGTCAAGCGACATCCTACGAGCAGTACTTC. Drawing the rest from reference TRBV5-1 and TRBJ2-7, the complete variable domain is KAGVTQTPRYLIKTRGQQVTLSCSPISGHRSVSWYQQTPGQGLQFLFEYFSETQRNKGNFPGRFSGRQFSNSRSEMNVSTLELGDSALYLCASSQATSYEQYFGPGTRLTVT.

The V gene is TRBV19, the J gene TRBJ1-1, with 10 nucleotides matching TRBD1. Germline V gene data show CDR1 as LNHDA and CDR2 as SQIVND (reference sequence). Trimming cost V 6 bases and J 6 bases; bases outside gene matches: 10. The CDR3 length is 15 residues. The CDR3 nucleotides read TGTGCCAGTAGACTCGGACAGGGGGTCGGCGCTGAAGCTTTCTTT. Its protein product is CASRLGQGVGAEAFF.

This clone was picked up a small number of times. The chain is built from TRBV30 and TRBJ1-2; 7 nucleotides line up with TRBD1. V shed 2 bases, J shed 6 bases, and the junction held 21 bases outside the gene matches. From germline, CDR1 is GTSNPN and CDR2 SVGIG (reference sequence). The CDR3 runs to 18 residues. The CDR3 reads CAWSTDRERFGLLDGYTF. The CDR3 DNA is TGTGCCTGGAGTACTGACAGGGAAAGGTTTGGTTTGTTGGATGGCTACACCTTC. Based on the CDR3 plus reference TRBV30 and TRBJ1-2, the full variable domain is SQTIHQWPATLVQPVGSPLSLECTVEGTSNPNLYWYRQAAGRGLQLLFYSVGIGQISSEVPQNLSASRPQDRQFILSSKKLLLSDSGFYLCAWSTDRERFGLLDGYTFGSGTRLTVV.